This is a list of T cell receptor beta chains from one sample in a study of blood T cell repertoires in COVID-19. Some clones are missing from TCRdb's copy, which holds only in-frame ones; the method was immunoSEQ multiplex PCR. The sample lists about 190,000 clones, 70% to 85% occurring once. Sequencing was carried out using PBMCs or T cells enriched from blood (not recorded which). These TCRs come from a woman aged 45-60 years who had recovered from COVID-19. CDR3s include the opening cysteine and the closing phenylalanine or tryptophan. A D gene is named only where the DNA matches it firmly. The size entry is marked missing in some rows and otherwise reads once, few, many or a size class.

clone size	D gene	V gene	J gene	CDR3 protein	CDR3 DNA
NA	NA	TRBV27	TRBJ2-1	CASSSGWGRSSYNEQFF	TGTGCCAGCAGCTCGGGGTGGGGGCGGAGCTCCTACAATGAGCAGTTCTTC
NA	NA	TRBV7-3	TRBJ1-1	CASSLQVNTEAFF	TGTGCCAGCAGCTTACAGGTTAACACTGAAGCTTTCTTT
NA	TRBD2	TRBV24-1	TRBJ2-1	CATPSGRSYNEQFF	TGTGCCACTCCGAGCGGGAGGTCCTACAATGAGCAGTTCTTC
NA	TRBD2	TRBV5-6	TRBJ2-3	CASSLAGEADTQYF	TGTGCCAGCAGCTTAGCGGGAGAGGCGGATACGCAGTATTTT
NA	NA	TRBV18	TRBJ2-1	CASSPGLDEQFF	TGTGCCAGCTCACCCGGACTCGATGAGCAGTTCTTC
NA	NA	TRBV29-1	TRBJ2-3	CSAETPDTQYF	TGCAGCGCCGAGACACCAGATACGCAGTATTTT
NA	NA	TRBV4-1	TRBJ1-5	CASSLRTPSNQPQHF	TGCGCCAGCAGCCTCCGGACACCCAGCAATCAGCCCCAGCATTTT
few	NA	TRBV28	TRBJ2-5	CASRSRKTQYF	TGTGCCAGCAGGAGCAGGAAGACCCAGTACTTC
NA	TRBD2	TRBV9	TRBJ2-6	CASSPPGGGTGANVLTF	TGTGCCAGCAGCCCCCCCGGGGGGGGGACTGGGGCCAACGTCCTGACTTTC
few	TRBD2	TRBV4-3	TRBJ2-3	CASSQTTSASTDTQYF	TGCGCCAGCAGCCAAACGACTAGCGCGAGCACAGATACGCAGTATTTT
NA	TRBD2	TRBV7-2	TRBJ2-1	CASSLSSGTSAYNEQFF	TGTGCCAGCAGCTTAAGTTCCGGGACTAGCGCCTACAATGAGCAGTTCTTC
NA	TRBD2	TRBV2	TRBJ2-1	CASSARLAAYNEQFF	TGTGCCAGCAGTGCCCGACTAGCGGCCTACAATGAGCAGTTCTTC
few	NA	TRBV11-1	TRBJ1-1	CASSLTQRNTEAFF	TGTGCCAGCAGCTTGACTCAACGGAACACTGAAGCTTTCTTT
NA	TRBD1	TRBV6-5	TRBJ1-6	CASRPTGDNSPLHF	TGTGCCAGCAGACCCACAGGGGATAATTCACCCCTCCACTTT
NA	NA	TRBV27	TRBJ1-3	CASSLSPSTVGNTIYF	TGTGCCAGCAGTTTATCTCCAAGTACGGTCGGAAACACCATATATTTT
NA	NA	TRBV7-8	TRBJ2-7	CASSAAGQPPYEQYF	TGTGCCAGCAGCGCTGCTGGACAGCCTCCCTACGAGCAGTACTTC
NA	NA	TRBV28	TRBJ2-7	CASTTPPYEQYF	TGTGCCAGCACTACGCCTCCCTACGAGCAGTACTTC
few	NA	TRBV7-2	TRBJ2-3	CASRIPVTDTQYF	TGTGCCAGCAGGATCCCGGTTACAGATACGCAGTATTTT
NA	TRBD1	TRBV3-1/TRBV3-2	TRBJ2-7	CASSSQLQGYEQYF	TGTGCCAGCAGCTCGCAGTTACAGGGGTACGAGCAGTACTTC
NA	NA	TRBV27	TRBJ2-2	CASSFGAGELFF	NA
NA	TRBD1	TRBV19	TRBJ1-1	CASSILDRGYGAFF	TGTGCCAGTAGTATATTGGACAGGGGTTACGGAGCTTTCTTT
NA	NA	TRBV6-5	TRBJ1-4	CASSIGWKNEKLFF	TGTGCCAGCAGTATCGGGTGGAAGAATGAAAAACTGTTTTTT
NA	NA	TRBV7-9	TRBJ2-5	CASSLTSVVNNHQETQYF	TGTGCCAGCAGCTTAACCAGTGTCGTTAACAATCACCAAGAGACCCAGTACTTC
NA	NA	TRBV15	TRBJ2-1	CATSRGVDNEQFF	TGTGCCACCAGCAGGGGAGTGGACAATGAGCAGTTCTTC
NA	TRBD1	TRBV9	TRBJ1-2	CASSPRTGGYYGYTF	TGTGCCAGCAGCCCGCGGACAGGGGGGTACTATGGCTACACCTTC
NA	NA	TRBV10-1	TRBJ1-3	CASSDGTPGNTIYF	TGCGCCAGCAGTGACGGGACACCTGGAAACACCATATATTTT
NA	NA	TRBV5-4	TRBJ2-3	CASSLRAQPHTDTQYF	TGTGCCAGCAGTTTACGAGCACAGCCCCACACAGATACGCAGTATTTT
NA	TRBD1	TRBV11-1	TRBJ2-7	CASSPGQGAYEQYF	TGTGCCAGCAGCCCGGGGCAGGGGGCCTACGAGCAGTACTTC
few	TRBD1	TRBV19	TRBJ1-2	CASSAGLGQGKTYGYTF	TGTGCCAGTAGTGCCGGACTCGGACAGGGGAAAACCTATGGCTACACCTTC
few	TRBD1	TRBV4-1	TRBJ1-4	CASSQARGTGSEKLFF	TGCGCCAGCAGCCAAGCTAGGGGGACAGGGTCTGAAAAACTGTTTTTT
NA	NA	TRBV27	TRBJ1-1	CASRDTVNTEAFF	TGTGCCAGCAGAGACACTGTGAACACTGAAGCTTTCTTT
NA	NA	TRBV3-1/TRBV3-2	TRBJ2-7	CASSRGQDYLYEQYF	TGTGCCAGCAGCCGCGGGCAGGACTATCTCTACGAGCAGTACTTC
NA	NA	TRBV19	TRBJ2-1	CASSITVAREQFF	TGTGCCAGTAGTATAACGGTAGCCCGGGAGCAGTTCTTC
NA	NA	TRBV30	TRBJ2-2	CAWSPLGREMLGELFF	TGTGCCTGGAGTCCCCTGGGCAGGGAAATGTTGGGGGAGCTGTTTTTT
NA	TRBD2	TRBV7-9	TRBJ2-1	CASRLAGGTERNEQFF	TGTGCCAGCAGACTAGCGGGAGGGACAGAAAGAAATGAGCAGTTCTTC
NA	NA	TRBV30	TRBJ1-5	CAWSPRGGNQPQHF	TGTGCCTGGAGTCCCAGGGGTGGCAATCAGCCCCAGCATTTT
NA	NA	TRBV19	TRBJ1-3	CASRRGGSGNTIYF	TGTGCCAGTCGTCGGGGGGGCTCTGGAAACACCATATATTTT
many	TRBD2	TRBV19	TRBJ2-4	CASRQAGGEVKTSGRALAKNIQYF	TGTGCCAGTAGGCAAGCAGGGGGCGAGGTAAAGACTAGCGGGAGGGCGCTAGCCAAAAACATTCAGTACTTC
NA	TRBD1	TRBV10-3	TRBJ1-3	CAILDRGHSGNTIYF	TGTGCCATCCTGGACAGGGGGCACTCTGGAAACACCATATATTTT
NA	NA	TRBV7-8	TRBJ2-7	CASSLRRQARTYEQYF	TGTGCCAGCAGCTTAAGGAGACAGGCAAGAACCTACGAGCAGTACTTC
few	NA	TRBV5-5	TRBJ1-2	CASSLVAYGYTF	TGTGCCAGCAGCTTGGTTGCGTATGGCTACACCTTC
NA	NA	TRBV10-3	TRBJ1-1	CAISESGGTPSAGTEAFF	TGTGCCATCAGTGAGTCGGGGGGGACTCCCTCCGCGGGCACTGAAGCTTTCTTT
NA	NA	TRBV7-9	TRBJ1-1	CASRLTGNTEAFF	TGTGCCAGCAGGCTGACAGGGAACACTGAAGCTTTCTTT
NA	TRBD1	TRBV10-1	TRBJ1-5	CASSESRQGAVPPNQPQHF	TGCGCCAGCAGTGAGTCGAGACAGGGGGCCGTCCCGCCGAATCAGCCCCAGCATTTT
NA	NA	TRBV7-6	TRBJ1-4	CASSFRPENEKLFF	TGTGCCAGCAGCTTTCGGCCGGAGAATGAAAAACTGTTTTTT
NA	NA	TRBV14	TRBJ2-7	CASSQEGWRGTFEQYF	TGTGCCAGCAGCCAAGAGGGATGGAGGGGAACCTTCGAGCAGTACTTC
NA	NA	TRBV2	TRBJ2-3	CASTEGSADTQYF	TGTGCCAGCACAGAAGGGAGCGCAGATACGCAGTATTTT
NA	TRBD2	TRBV6-1	TRBJ2-1	CASSEIPGLGINEQFF	TGTGCCAGCAGTGAAATCCCGGGACTAGGAATTAATGAGCAGTTCTTC
NA	TRBD1	TRBV27	TRBJ1-6	CASSLTGQGVSPLHF	TGTGCCAGCAGTTTGACGGGACAGGGAGTTTCACCCCTCCACTTT
NA	NA	TRBV28	TRBJ2-7	CASSLLDEQYF	TGTGCCAGCAGTTTACTCGACGAGCAGTACTTC
NA	TRBD2	TRBV7-2	TRBJ2-1	CASSYRSGSGAYNEQFF	TGTGCCAGCAGCTACCGGAGCGGGAGCGGAGCCTACAATGAGCAGTTCTTC
NA	TRBD1	TRBV5-1	TRBJ2-1	CASSLFGTGNNEQFF	TGCGCCAGCAGCTTGTTCGGGACAGGGAACAATGAGCAGTTCTTC
NA	TRBD1	TRBV11-2	TRBJ1-5	CASSLTGSNQPQHF	TGTGCCAGCAGCTTGACAGGGTCCAATCAGCCCCAGCATTTT
NA	TRBD1	TRBV11-2	TRBJ2-5	CASSRKDRPFQETQYF	TGTGCCAGCAGCCGAAAGGACAGGCCCTTCCAAGAGACCCAGTACTTC
NA	TRBD2	TRBV7-2	TRBJ2-7	CASSSSRLAGVHYEQYF	TGTGCCAGCAGCTCGAGCAGACTAGCGGGTGTCCACTACGAGCAGTACTTC